Listed here are 6 T cell receptor beta chains from one sample, sequenced in a study of T cells after posttransplantation cyclophosphamide. The naive gate required viable CD3+CD4+ or CD3+CD8+ cells with CCR7+CD45RA+CD45RO-CD95-CD27+CD28+ phenotype. Sequencing used immunoSEQ multiplex PCR; TCRdb keeps in-frame clones, though not all of them. In the table there are some 30,000 clones, roughly 91% of which are singletons. What was sequenced was naive CD4+ T cells sorted from blood. These receptors were collected from a man younger than 45 in good health and a related stem cell transplant donor.

The rearrangement links TRBV2 to TRBJ2-7; 7 bases fit TRBD1. Losses at the gene ends were 6 bases for V and 3 bases for J; bases not matched to a gene: 8. The CDR3 consists of 14 residues. CDR1 and CDR2 from the germline V gene are SNHLY and FYNNEI. DNA for the CDR3: TGTGCCAGCAGCAGGACTGGGGACAGCTACGAGCAGTACTTC. It yields the protein CASSRTGDSYEQYF.

J is TRBJ2-5 and V is TRBV5-1, with a possible D match to TRBD1 (6 bases). Near its end, the DNA agrees better with TRBJ2-7, so the J call may be wrong. CDR3 length: 15 residues. Per the germline V gene, CDR1 is SGHRS and CDR2 is YFSETQ. The CDR3 spells CASSPGGGSTYEQYF. In DNA, the CDR3 is TGCGCCAGCTCTCCTGGGGGCGGGTCGACCTACGAGCAGTACTTC.

This chain connects TRBV5-6 to TRBJ1-6; D perhaps matches TRBD1 (6 bases). CDR3 length: 14 residues. V lost 4 bases, J lost 4 bases, and 9 bases lay in between. Germline V CDR1 and CDR2: SGHDT, YYEEEE. The CDR3 bases are TGTGCCAGCAGCGTGGACAGTTATAATTCACCCCTCCACTTT. Encoded protein: CASSVDSYNSPLHF.

The chain carries TRBV19 and TRBJ2-7; 8 bases are a match to TRBD1. After removal of 8 bases from V and 5 bases from J, the junction contained 20 bases not matched to a gene. Germline CDR1 reads LNHDA; CDR2 reads SQIVND (reference sequence). This CDR3 has 17 residues. This CDR3 is CASRTQYRTGRDDEQYF. CDR3 nucleotide sequence: TGTGCCAGTCGCACCCAGTATCGGACAGGGAGAGACGACGAGCAGTACTTC.

In this sample, this clone turned up once. The rearrangement uses TRBV5-4 and TRBJ2-2; the D gene is possibly TRBD2 (5 bases). The CDR3 is made up of 15 amino acids. The germline V gene has CDR1 SGHNT and CDR2 YYREEE (reference sequence). Trimming took 1 base from V and 3 from J, leaving 10 bases between them. The CDR3 here is CASSLIGRDTGELFF. DNA of the CDR3: TGTGCCAGCAGCTTGATAGGGAGAGACACCGGGGAGCTGTTTTTT.

This rearrangement joins TRBV21-1 to TRBJ1-1; the table's D gene call, TRBD1, was not cross checked with the DNA. TRBV21-1 is flagged as a pseudogene. The CDR3 spans 16 residues. CDR3 loop: CASSKNRGSQNTEAFF. In DNA form, the CDR3 reads TGTGCCAGCAGCAAGAACAGGGGTTCCCAGAACACTGAAGCTTTCTTT.